Below are 9 T cell receptor beta chains sequenced from a single sample in a study of shared clonotypes between healthy human individuals. Here immunoSEQ multiplex PCR was the method, and the copy in TCRdb shows in-frame clones only, minus some. Of about 610,000 clones in the sample, roughly 97% are singletons; the top ten hold around 0.058%. Sequencing was done on a sample of naive CD4+ T cells sorted from blood. Subset given: CD45RA+ positively selected. Every receptor here comes from a woman aged 25-40 years in good health.

This clone is a singleton in its sample. The CDR3 coding sequence is TGCAGCGTTATGGGACAGGGTCCCGGGGAGCTGTTTTTT. Amino acids: CSVMGQGPGELFF. The chain carries TRBV29-1 and TRBJ2-2; TRBD1 aligns across 9 bases. V lost 5 bases to trimming and J lost 6 bases; unmatched junction nucleotides: 4. Per germline, CDR1 SQVTM and CDR2 ANQGSEA. The CDR3 covers 13 residues.

For this clone: Distinct nucleotide sequences in the sample also encode this CDR3. The DNA for the CDR3 is TGTGCCAGCAGTTTATTGGGAGGTCAGCCCCAGCATTTT. Translating it yields CASSLLGGQPQHF. The chain combines TRBV28 with TRBJ1-5, with D unresolved. The CDR3 is made up of 13 amino acids. Trimming took 1 base from V and 6 from J, leaving 7 bases between them. CDR1 MDHEN and CDR2 SYDVKM come from the germline V gene.

V gene TRBV5-4 combines with J gene TRBJ2-1; D might be TRBD2 (6 bases). V lost 4 bases and J lost 4, with 15 bases in between. Germline V gives CDR1 SGHNT, CDR2 YYREEE (reference sequence). The CDR3 extends over 15 amino acids. The CDR3 DNA reads TGTGCCAGCAGCCTGGACTATCCGGCGTACAATGAGCAGTTCTTC. Translated, it gives CASSLDYPAYNEQFF.

V and J are TRBV4-1 and TRBJ2-1; 10 nucleotides agree with TRBD1. The trim removed 4 bases at V and 8 bases at J, leaving 14 bases unmatched. This CDR3 is 17 amino acids long. The germline CDR1 and CDR2 sequences are MGHRA and YSYEKL. The DNA for the CDR3 is TGCGCCAGCAGCCCCCAGACAGGGGGCTCGCTGGGGGATGAGCAGTTCTTC. It yields the protein CASSPQTGGSLGDEQFF.

The chain combines TRBV6-4 with TRBJ2-5, with 7 bases identical to TRBD2. Looked up from germline, CDR1 is MRHNA and CDR2 is SNTAGT. This CDR3 comprises 16 residues. Trimming removed 5 bases from V and 2 bases from J; junction bases left unmatched: 11. The CDR3 DNA reads TGTGCCAGCAGTCCGACCGCAGGGACTACACAAGAGACCCAGTACTTC. Amino acid sequence: CASSPTAGTTQETQYF.

CDR3 nucleotides: TGTGCCAGCAGCCCTCGGGAAGGCTCCTACAATGAGCAGTTCTTC. This encodes CASSPREGSYNEQFF. V is TRBV6-4 and J is TRBJ2-1, with a possible D match to TRBD2 (5 bases). Germline-derived CDR1 and CDR2 are MRHNA and SNTAGT. V was cut by 6 bases and J by 0 bases, with 12 bases left in between. The CDR3 consists of 15 residues.

The chain is built from TRBV6-5 and TRBJ2-3; a weak D match, TRBD2 (6 bases). The CDR3 length is 16 residues. Germline CDR1 and CDR2: MNHEY and SVGAGI. Trimming stripped 1 base from V and 0 bases from J, with 11 bases between. The CDR3 here is CASSYFSGVSTDTQYF. Here the CDR3 DNA reads TGTGCCAGCAGTTACTTTAGCGGAGTAAGCACAGATACGCAGTATTTT.

This chain uses TRBV6-1 with TRBJ1-2, with a possible D match to TRBD1 (6 bases). V lost 8 bases and J lost 7, with 11 bases in between. Germline V CDR1 and CDR2: MNHNS, SASEGT. CDR3 length: 11 residues. CDR3 sequence: CASRDIRGYTF. CDR3 bases: TGTGCCAGCCGGGACATTCGTGGCTACACCTTC.

The rearrangement links TRBV11-2 to TRBJ1-2; no definite D call. V lost 5 bases to trimming and J lost 6 bases, with 7 bases between them. The CDR3 loop spans 11 amino acids. Germline V gives CDR1 SGHAT, CDR2 FQNNGV. This CDR3 is CASSHWNGYTF. The CDR3 nucleotides read TGTGCCAGCAGCCATTGGAATGGCTACACCTTC.